This T cell receptor (beta chain) originates from a study of CD4 T cell repertoires in COVID-19 (dated by TCRdb to about 2021). Study-level background: For cross-reactivity analysis, CFSE-low cells were expanded with IL-2 for about nine days, then relabeled and restimulated with spike proteins from other coronaviruses. In COVID-19-recovered individuals, the study described naturally processed CD4+ T cell responses to SARS-CoV-2 spike and nucleoprotein and used TCR Vbeta sequencing to evaluate clonal composition. Subset-level TCR Vbeta repertoire analysis of SARS-CoV-2-reactive T cells was performed in a few recovered individuals. The investigation overall reported the following: Several of the most expanded SARS-CoV-2-reactive clonotypes were shared between two or all three memory subsets, suggesting intraclonal diversification. Between roughly 7 and 26% of SARS-CoV-2 clonotypes were also detected in SARS-CoV and/or HKU1 spike-stimulated secondary cultures, consistent with cross-reactivity.

As to this clone: The clone's antigen remains unknown. The sample holds no much larger clone one base away, and base qualities are not on file.

This specimen's time point label, interpreted: sample from a COVID-19-recovered individual after infection. The donors were patients who had recovered from mild-to-severe COVID-19. Uncultured memory T cell samples were subjected to sequencing directly after ex vivo isolation. From peripheral blood mononuclear cells, the researchers isolated CD4+ total memory, central memory, effector memory and circulating T follicular helper cells. Libraries were constructed by the immunoSEQ multiplex PCR assay. The study's own analysis went as follows. The Chao-Jaccard similarity index and counts of shared clonotypes were used to quantify repertoire overlap between subsets. TCRdb provides this immuneACCESS table in a form limited to in-frame rearrangements. Some clones are lacking; in checked studies, under half of them reflect an unresolved V gene, and why the rest are absent is not known. V and J calls and clone size are those listed in that table; D and trimming were worked out from the DNA. This sample comprises fewer than 100,000 clones, roughly 85% of them detected only once. The top ten constitute around 0.58% of the sample.

Germline trimming amounts to 7 bases on V and 4 bases on J, with 10 as the count of junction bases outside the gene matches. Based on the germline V gene (reference sequence), the CDR1 and CDR2 sequences are SEHNR and FQNEAQ. The CDR3 has 15 amino acids, counting the end cysteine and phenylalanine. The only DNA kept is the CDR3, 45 bases in frame from the first base. This TCR was recovered from a human donor who had COVID-19. Recombination joined TRBV7-9 with TRBJ2-5, and 9 junction bases match TRBD2. Source: CD4+ T cells from peripheral blood, taken after recovery from COVID-19. The bases are TGTGCCAGCATCCTTAGCGGGGGAGGTGGAGAGACCCAGTACTTC. Its product reads: CASILSGGGGETQYF.